This entry features one T cell receptor (beta chain) sequence. The sample is drawn from a study of blood T cell repertoires in COVID-19. V was pared by 1 base and J by 1 base, with 7 bases between. The CDR3 extends over 15 amino acids. The germline CDR1 and CDR2 sequences are KGHDR and SFDVKD. Profiling relied on immunoSEQ multiplex PCR, and the TCRdb table lists in-frame clones only, not all of them. Of about 130,000 clones in the sample, approximately 83% were seen once. V is TRBV24-1 and J is TRBJ1-3; possible D gene TRBD1, 5 bases. The sequence came from a man in his 60s with acute or convalescent COVID-19. Sequences were obtained from peripheral blood. As DNA, the CDR3 is TGTGCCACCAGTGATTTTAGGGGTTCTGGAAACACCATATATTTT. Translated, it gives CATSDFRGSGNTIYF.